The text below deals with one TCR beta chain. As handled by the study authors: Reference gene primer amplification yielded estimated nucleated cell counts. Clones were read by immunoSEQ multiplex PCR, and TCRdb kept only the in-frame ones, dropping some. For V, J and clone size, that table is used; D and trimming come from the DNA. The sample lists 250,000 to 300,000 clones; approximately 88% were seen once. V lost 7 bases and J lost 2, with 9 bases in between. The V gene's germline CDR1 is SGHAT and CDR2 FQNNGV. The CDR3 contains 12 residues. This specimen belongs to a study of blood T cell repertoires in COVID-19. The wider study: Samples representing acute and convalescent COVID-19 were sourced from the United States, Italy and Spain. PBMCs, B-cell-depleted T cells, or T cells were the source of the cDNA or gDNA that made up the material.

This TCR was sampled from a man in his forties or fifties with acute or convalescent COVID-19. Sequencing was performed on peripheral blood. The chain joins TRBV11-2 to TRBJ2-7; perhaps TRBD1 as D (5 bases). The CDR3 loop reads CASKTGTYEQYF. The CDR3 DNA is TGTGCCAGCAAAACAGGAACCTACGAGCAGTACTTC.